The entry below describes one TCR beta chain. Its target is not known. The iRepertoire nested amplicon-rescue multiplex PCR amplified TCR alpha and beta CDR3s from RNA. One-step reverse transcription and amplification started from about 100-400 ng of tissue mRNA or PBMC total RNA. MiXCR, applied by TCRdb to the multiplex PCR reads, yields one record per CDR3 protein. The sample shows 160,000 or so distinct CDR3 sequences, more than 35% of them seen only once. The data derive from a study of glioma-infiltrating T cells. Findings and limits, study-wide: Non-neoplastic patients had below-expected tissue-blood divergence, while all gliomas exceeded expectation. CDR3 overlap between tissue and blood was very small.

Trimming removed 8 bases from V and 7 bases from J; junction bases left unmatched: 7. The CDR3 is made up of 13 amino acids. V gene TRBV12-3 or TRBV12-4 combines with J gene TRBJ1-4; 7 nucleotides match TRBD1. The specimen sequenced was glioma tissue, nonneoplastic brain tissue, or PBMCs (not recorded which). The receptor's source is a human donor with low-grade glioma or glioblastoma, undergoing nonglioma brain surgery, or in good health (not recorded which). The CDR3 nucleotides are TGTGCCAGCGGGGACAGCGACATTGAAAAACTGTTTTTT. Amino acids: CASGDSDIEKLFF.